These T cell receptor beta chains were read from a single sample in a study of control samples from healthy donors and cancer patients. Clones were sequenced by immunoSEQ multiplex PCR, and TCRdb holds only the in-frame ones, with some missing. In the table there are around 80,000 clones, about 88% of which are singletons. The sample consisted of blood. The origin of the receptors is a woman aged 45-59 years in good health. CDR3s include the opening cysteine and the closing phenylalanine or tryptophan. The D gene is left open where the match is weak. Expanded clones get a size class; other rows say once, few or many, or leave the size out.

v_call	clone_size	j_call	d_call	cdr3_nt	cdr3_aa
TRBV2	-	TRBJ1-1	TRBD1	TGTGCCAGCAGTTTCGACAGGGGGCGTTCTGAAGCTTTCTTT	CASSFDRGRSEAFF
TRBV10-3	-	TRBJ1-3	-	TGTGCCATCGTTTCTCAGAGGGGCGGTGGAAACACCATATATTTT	CAIVSQRGGGNTIYF
TRBV30	-	TRBJ1-2	TRBD1	TGTGCCTGGAGTCCAGGGGGGCTCTCCTATGGCTACACCTTC	CAWSPGGLSYGYTF
TRBV3-1/TRBV3-2	-	TRBJ1-2	-	TGTGCCAGCAGCCAGAGGACAGCTAACTATGGCTACACCTTC	CASSQRTANYGYTF
TRBV18	-	TRBJ2-7	-	TGTGCCAGCTCACCAGTACGGGGCTCCTACGAGCAGTACTTC	CASSPVRGSYEQYF
TRBV5-1	few	TRBJ1-2	-	TGCGCCAGCAGCACCCGCGGCGACAGTAACTATGGCTACACCTTC	CASSTRGDSNYGYTF
TRBV2	-	TRBJ1-5	TRBD1	TGTGCCAGCAGGACAGGGACAGGGGCCAGTCAGCCCCAGCATTTT	CASRTGTGASQPQHF
TRBV29-1	-	TRBJ1-1	TRBD1	TGCAGCACCCTACAGGGGGCGCAGTTCACTGAAGCTTTCTTT	CSTLQGAQFTEAFF
TRBV14	-	TRBJ1-1	-	TGTGCCAGCAGTGAGTGGACAGAGGGTAGTACTGAAGCTTTCTTT	CASSEWTEGSTEAFF
TRBV19	-	TRBJ2-5	-	TGTGCCAGTAGTTCTGGGGAAGAGGCAGAGACCCAGTACTTC	CASSSGEEAETQYF
TRBV2	-	TRBJ1-2	-	TGTGCCAGCATCAGGTCCAGGGGCAGTTATGGCTACACCTTC	CASIRSRGSYGYTF
TRBV4-2	-	TRBJ1-2	-	TGTGCCAGCAGCCAAGAGATGGGCGGGGCAACCTATGGCTACACCTTC	CASSQEMGGATYGYTF
TRBV5-1	-	TRBJ2-1	TRBD2	TGCGCCAGCAGCTTGGCGAGCGGGGGGCTCAATGAGCAGTTCTTC	CASSLASGGLNEQFF
TRBV6-6	few	TRBJ1-2	-	TGTGCCAGCAGTTACCGGGAGCGCAGGGGTGAAGGCTACACCTTC	CASSYRERRGEGYTF
TRBV9	once	TRBJ1-4	-	TGTGCCAGCAGCTATCTGGAGGGACCCTATGAAAAACTGTTTTTT	CASSYLEGPYEKLFF
TRBV29-1	-	TRBJ1-1	-	TGCAGCGTTGATGGGATGAACACTGAAGCTTTCTTT	CSVDGMNTEAFF
TRBV2	-	TRBJ1-2	TRBD1	TGTGCCAGCAGTGCGCTACAGGGGAGTACTGGCTACACCTTC	CASSALQGSTGYTF
TRBV5-4	-	TRBJ2-3	TRBD2	TGTGCCAGCAGGGTGGCGTCTAGCGGGGGCCTAGGAGGTGCGCAGTATTTT	CASRVASSGGLGGAQYF
TRBV2	-	TRBJ1-5	-	TGTGCCAGCAGGACAGAGAATCCTAAGTGGGATCAGCCCCAGCATTTT	CASRTENPKWDQPQHF
TRBV2	-	TRBJ1-1	-	TGTGCCAGCTCGGGGGGGCTCTCGAACACTGAAGCTTTCTTT	CASSGGLSNTEAFF
TRBV6-5	-	TRBJ2-7	TRBD1	TGTGCCAGCAGTTACCTGGGGACAGCCTTCACCTACGAGCAGTACTTC	CASSYLGTAFTYEQYF
TRBV6-5	-	TRBJ1-2	TRBD1	TGTGCCAGCGACGGGGGACAGGCCTCTAACTATGGCTACACCTTC	CASDGGQASNYGYTF
TRBV29-1	once	TRBJ1-5	-	TGCAGCGCGACTGGGGGCCGTGGTCAGCCCCAGCATTTT	CSATGGRGQPQHF
TRBV2	-	TRBJ1-5	-	TGTGCCAGCAGGAGAGATAGCAATCAGCCCCAGCATTTT	CASRRDSNQPQHF
TRBV12-3/TRBV12-4	-	TRBJ1-2	-	TGTGCCATTGATAGGGGGGGCTATGGCTACACCTTC	CAIDRGGYGYTF
TRBV29-1	-	TRBJ2-3	TRBD2	TGCAGCGTTGGGGAGGGGATAGGGGATACGCAGTATTTT	CSVGEGIGDTQYF
TRBV7-8	-	TRBJ2-7	-	TGTGCCAGCAGCTTAGATGCGTCAGCTCGAACCTACGAGCAGTACTTC	CASSLDASARTYEQYF
TRBV19	-	TRBJ2-4	TRBD1	TGTGCCAGTAGTATAGATACCCCGGACCCAGGGGGCCTGAACATTCAGTACTTC	CASSIDTPDPGGLNIQYF
TRBV19	-	TRBJ2-1	-	TGTGCCAGTAGTGCAGGGTGGGGTGAGCAGTTCTTC	CASSAGWGEQFF
TRBV2	-	TRBJ1-1	-	TGTGCCAGCAGTGAAACCCGGACTCGGGCTGAAGCTTTCTTT	CASSETRTRAEAFF
TRBV29-1	-	TRBJ2-7	-	TGCAGCGTTGAAGGGGGAAGCGACGAGCAGTACTTC	CSVEGGSDEQYF
TRBV5-5	-	TRBJ1-4	-	TGTGCCAGCCCCTACTGGGGCTCAGGTAATCCTAATGAAAAACTGTTTTTT	CASPYWGSGNPNEKLFF
TRBV29-1	-	TRBJ1-4	-	TGCAGCGCCCTCCGGGGGGGAGAAAAACTGTTTTTT	CSALRGGEKLFF
TRBV10-3	few	TRBJ2-2	-	TGTGCCATCAGTGGAGGTGGTCCCGGGGAGCTGTTTTTT	CAISGGGPGELFF
TRBV5-1	-	TRBJ1-4	-	TGCGCCAGCAGCTTGGTGGACGGGGAAGAAAAACTGTTTTTT	CASSLVDGEEKLFF
TRBV19	-	TRBJ2-3	-	TGTGCCAGTACCGGGTCGGAGGGGACAGATACGCAGTATTTT	CASTGSEGTDTQYF
TRBV25-1	few	TRBJ2-3	-	TGTGCCAGCAGTGTTAGTACAGTGGGAACAGATACGCAGTATTTT	CASSVSTVGTDTQYF
TRBV18	-	TRBJ1-3	-	TGTGCCAGCTCCCCACTTATAGTCCCGAGGAAACCCTCTGGAAACACCATATATTTT	CASSPLIVPRKPSGNTIYF
TRBV5-1	-	TRBJ1-6	-	TGCGCCAGCAGCCCCGTGGGAGGGAGCGATTCACCCCTCCACTTT	CASSPVGGSDSPLHF
TRBV6-1	-	TRBJ2-4	TRBD1	TGTGCCAGCAGTGCCGGGACAGCCCCTTTTGCCAAAAACATTCAGTACTTC	CASSAGTAPFAKNIQYF
TRBV6-2/TRBV6-3	-	TRBJ2-7	-	TGTGCCAGCAGTCTACAGGGCTACGAGCAGTACTTC	CASSLQGYEQYF
TRBV18	-	TRBJ1-6	TRBD1	TGTGCCAGCTCACCACCGACAGGGCAAAAAAGGCCCCTCCACTTT	CASSPPTGQKRPLHF
TRBV13	-	TRBJ2-7	-	TGTGCCAGCAGCTTAGGGCCGGTCCACTCCTACGAGCAGTACTTC	CASSLGPVHSYEQYF
TRBV2	-	TRBJ1-5	TRBD1	TGTGCCAGCAGTGGACAGGGTTGGGATCAGCCCCAGCATTTT	CASSGQGWDQPQHF
TRBV2	-	TRBJ1-4	-	TGTGCCAGCAGATCGTTGAAAGGGAATGAAAAACTGTTTTTT	CASRSLKGNEKLFF
TRBV18	-	TRBJ1-2	TRBD1	TGTGCCAGCTCACCACCGGGACAGATTCTCTATGGCTACACCTTC	CASSPPGQILYGYTF
TRBV11-3	-	TRBJ1-1	-	TGTGCCAGCAGCATGGGGGAAACTGAAGCTTTCTTT	CASSMGETEAFF